The 21 T cell receptor beta chains listed next were all sequenced from one sample in a study of a mutant IDH1 vaccine in newly diagnosed glioma. Antigens of these TCRs are unknown. Generated by immunoSEQ multiplex PCR, the TCRdb table keeps only in-frame clones and is missing some. The table lists about 31,000 clones, over 65% of them singletons. The sample's time point: week 35, safety follow-up. The investigators gave 300 ug of mutant IDH1 20-mer peptide in each vaccine dose, together with topical imiquimod. The sequencing used PBMCs, collected from a glioma patient whose treatment included an IDH1 peptide vaccine. Receptors were obtained from a man aged 25 to 45 with glioma.

This chain links TRBV27 with TRBJ1-2; D uncertain. Germline lookup yields CDR1 MNHEY and CDR2 SMNVEV (reference sequence). The V end lost 4 bases, the J end lost 8 bases, and 14 bases lay between the germline ends. This CDR3 spans 13 amino acids. The CDR3 sequence: CASSSGPARGYTF. The DNA of the CDR3 is TGTGCCAGCAGTTCCGGGCCCGCCCGAGGCTACACCTTC.

V gene TRBV7-9 combines with J gene TRBJ1-5; D perhaps matches TRBD1 (6 bases). Trimming stripped 5 bases from V and 1 base from J, with 15 bases between. The germline V gene has CDR1 SEHNR and CDR2 FQNEAQ (reference sequence). The CDR3 sequence is 16 residues long. For the CDR3, the DNA is TGTGCCAGCAGCCCCCTACAGGGCGGGAGCAATCAGCCCCAGCATTTT. This gives the protein CASSPLQGGSNQPQHF. Together with reference TRBV7-9 and TRBJ1-5, the CDR3 gives the full variable domain: DTGVSQNPRHKITKRGQNVTFRCDPISEHNRLYWYRQTLGQGPEFLTYFQNEAQLEKSRLLSDRFSAERPKGSFSTLEIQRTEQGDSAMYLCASSPLQGGSNQPQHFGDGTRLSIL.

This sequence joins TRBV5-4 and TRBJ1-3; D may be TRBD1 (5 bases). The CDR3 sequence is 14 residues long. The germline gives CDR1 SGHNT, CDR2 YYREEE (reference sequence). Trimming removed 2 bases at V and 6 bases at J, with 12 bases between. CDR3 DNA sequence: TGTGCCAGCAGCTTCCGGGCAGGGCCAAACACCATATATTTT. This encodes CASSFRAGPNTIYF.

V and J are TRBV7-8 and TRBJ2-5, with D perhaps being TRBD1 or TRBD2 (5 bases each). Germline V gene data show CDR1 as SGHVS and CDR2 as FQNEAQ. V lost 5 bases, J lost 4 bases, and 14 bases lay in between. This CDR3 spans 14 amino acids. CDR3 amino acids: CASSPRVGPETQYF. The DNA of the CDR3 is TGTGCCAGCAGCCCGCGAGTGGGACCAGAGACCCAGTACTTC.

This chain connects TRBV27 to TRBJ2-7; D is perhaps TRBD1 (6 bases). Trimming took off 6 bases at V and 2 bases at J, with 14 bases between the two ends. The CDR3 consists of 14 residues. Germline V gene data show CDR1 as MNHEY and CDR2 as SMNVEV (reference sequence). The chain's CDR3 is CASSPGHAPYEQYF. The CDR3, as DNA: TGTGCCAGCAGCCCGGGACATGCTCCCTACGAGCAGTACTTC.

The sample holds a few counts of this clone. The V call is TRBV2, the J call TRBJ1-1; D perhaps matches TRBD1 (5 bases). Trimming left V 4 bases short and J 5 bases short, with 11 bases between. Germline V gives CDR1 SNHLY, CDR2 FYNNEI. CDR3 length: 13 residues. The CDR3 is CASSVRERTEAFF. For the CDR3, the DNA is TGTGCCAGCAGTGTCAGGGAGCGGACTGAAGCTTTCTTT. Drawing the rest from reference TRBV2 and TRBJ1-1, the complete variable domain is EPEVTQTPSHQVTQMGQEVILRCVPISNHLYFYWYRQILGQKVEFLVSFYNNEISEKSEIFDDQFSVERPDGSNFTLKIRSTKLEDSAMYFCASSVRERTEAFFGQGTRLTVV.

This clone was found once. The chain is built from TRBV7-6 and TRBJ2-1; unclear D gene. Trimming cost V 1 base and J 8 bases, with 6 bases left between them. This CDR3 region has 12 residues. From germline, CDR1 is SGHVS and CDR2 FNYEAQ. The CDR3 DNA sequence: TGTGCCAGCAGCTTAGGGAGAGATGAGCAGTTCTTC. It yields the protein CASSLGRDEQFF. The full variable domain, rest sourced from reference TRBV7-6 and TRBJ2-1, is GAGVSQSPRYKVTKRGQDVALRCDPISGHVSLYWYRQALGQGPEFLTYFNYEAQQDKSGLPNDRFSAERPEGSISTLTIQRTEQRDSAMYRCASSLGRDEQFFGPGTRLTVL.

This sequence joins TRBV20-1 and TRBJ2-1; 10 nucleotides match TRBD2. J was trimmed by 14 bases and V by 0 bases; bases with no gene match: 1. Looked up from germline, CDR1 is DFQATT and CDR2 is SNEGSKA (reference sequence). The CDR3 has 11 amino acids. The CDR3 sequence: CSARESGREFF. CDR3 DNA: TGCAGTGCTAGAGAGAGCGGGAGGGAGTTCTTC.

J is TRBJ2-3 and V is TRBV5-1; D possibly corresponds to TRBD2 (5 bases). Trimming removed 1 base at V and 2 bases at J, with 11 bases between. This CDR3 contains 15 residues. Germline CDR1 SGHRS, CDR2 YFSETQ. This CDR3 is CASSLKTKFTDTQYF. CDR3 bases: TGCGCCAGCAGCTTGAAGACTAAGTTCACAGATACGCAGTATTTT. Combining the CDR3 with reference TRBV5-1 and TRBJ2-3 gives the whole variable domain KAGVTQTPRYLIKTRGQQVTLSCSPISGHRSVSWYQQTPGQGLQFLFEYFSETQRNKGNFPGRFSGRQFSNSRSEMNVSTLELGDSALYLCASSLKTKFTDTQYFGPGTRLTVL.

This chain joins TRBV30 and TRBJ2-7, with unresolved D. Germline values: CDR1 GTSNPN, CDR2 SVGIG (reference sequence). The CDR3 covers 15 residues. Trimming left V 0 bases short and J 6 bases short, with 18 bases between. The CDR3 reads CAWSVGVESSSEQYF. The CDR3 DNA reads TGTGCCTGGAGTGTAGGCGTGGAGAGTTCCAGCGAGCAGTACTTC. Combining the CDR3 with reference TRBV30 and TRBJ2-7 gives the whole variable domain SQTIHQWPATLVQPVGSPLSLECTVEGTSNPNLYWYRQAAGRGLQLLFYSVGIGQISSEVPQNLSASRPQDRQFILSSKKLLLSDSGFYLCAWSVGVESSSEQYFGPGTRLTVT.

The chain joins TRBV11-1 to TRBJ2-6, with D hard to call. V was shortened by 5 bases and J by 0 bases, with 8 bases between the two germline ends. CDR3 size: 15 residues. Per the germline V gene, CDR1 is SGHAT and CDR2 is FQDESV (reference sequence). Here the CDR3 DNA reads TGTGCCAGCAGCCCTACTATCTCTGGGGCCAACGTCCTGACTTTC. Translated, it gives CASSPTISGANVLTF.

The chain employs TRBV7-9 and TRBJ2-7; 9 bases map to TRBD1. Trimming removed 7 bases from V and 5 bases from J; junction bases left unmatched: 9. This CDR3 has 14 residues. Germline loops: CDR1 SEHNR, CDR2 FQNEAQ (reference sequence). CDR3 in DNA: TGTGCCAGCACCCCATGGGACAGGGAACACGAGCAGTACTTC. Protein: CASTPWDREHEQYF.

This chain links TRBV5-1 with TRBJ2-5; the D gene is possibly TRBD2 (7 bases). The ends were cut back, 1 base at V and 3 bases at J, with 10 bases in the middle. The CDR3 is 14 amino acids. Germline lookup yields CDR1 SGHRS and CDR2 YFSETQ. The DNA of the CDR3 is TGCGCCAGCAGCTTGACGGGGGGCGAAGAGACCCAGTACTTC. The encoded protein is CASSLTGGEETQYF.

Only one count was recorded for this clone. This sequence joins TRBV19 and TRBJ1-2; D might be TRBD1 (5 bases). V was shortened by 9 bases and J by 3 bases, with 14 bases between the two germline ends. The CDR3 has 13 amino acids. Germline V gene sequence: CDR1 LNHDA, CDR2 SQIVND (reference sequence). The CDR3 nucleotides are TGTGCCAGCAGCAAGGGGCGCTACTATGGCTACACCTTC. Protein sequence: CASSKGRYYGYTF.

This clone has more than one count but fewer than ten. The chain couples TRBV6-5 to TRBJ1-2, with D perhaps matching TRBD1 (5 bases). With 2 bases removed from V and 8 bases from J, the gap between germline ends came to 12 bases. The CDR3 length is 13 residues. CDR1 and CDR2 from the germline V gene are MNHEY and SVGAGI. The CDR3 DNA follows: TGTGCCAGCAGTTACGGGCAGGGCGGAGGCTACACCTTC. Its protein is CASSYGQGGGYTF.

The V call is TRBV7-7, the J call TRBJ2-2; 7 bases map to TRBD2. With V trimmed by 2 bases and J by 3 bases, 9 bases remained unmatched. Germline V CDR1 and CDR2: SSHAT, FNYEAQ (reference sequence). The length of the CDR3 is 17 residues. CDR3 coding DNA: TGTGCCAGCAGCTTATTTTCGGGAGGCGGGGACACCGGGGAGCTGTTTTTT. Its protein is CASSLFSGGGDTGELFF.

This clone was detected once. The V and J genes are TRBV5-1 and TRBJ2-7; weak D call: TRBD2 (6 bases). The germline gives CDR1 SGHRS, CDR2 YFSETQ. Between the trimmed V and J ends, which lost 1 base and 7 bases, there was a span of 18 bases. The CDR3 runs to 15 residues. The CDR3 sequence: CASSLSVAAGGEQYF. The CDR3 nucleotides read TGCGCCAGCAGCTTGTCTGTAGCGGCCGGCGGGGAGCAGTACTTC.

The chain recombines TRBV2 with TRBJ1-2; 7 positions match TRBD1. Looked up from germline, CDR1 is SNHLY and CDR2 is FYNNEI. The CDR3 runs to 12 residues. With 6 bases clipped from V and 6 bases from J, the junction kept 4 bases outside the gene matches. The CDR3 sequence is CASSRTGDGYTF. The CDR3 region has the DNA TGTGCCAGCAGCCGAACAGGGGATGGCTACACCTTC.

The V gene is TRBV14, the J gene TRBJ1-1; the match to TRBD1 covers 7 bases. This CDR3 comprises 14 residues. J lost 5 bases, V lost 4 bases, and 7 bases had no gene match. The germline V gene encodes CDR1 SGHDN and CDR2 FVKESK. Here the CDR3 DNA reads TGTGCCAGCAGCCTCAGGGGCAGGGGGACTGAAGCTTTCTTT. Residues: CASSLRGRGTEAFF.

The CDR3 DNA reads TGTGCCAGCAGGACTCGAGGTGAGAACACTGAAGCTTTCTTT. It is translated as CASRTRGENTEAFF. The chain combines TRBV2 with TRBJ1-1, with D uncertain. Germline CDR1 and CDR2: SNHLY and FYNNEI. The CDR3 has 14 amino acids. V was cut by 6 bases and J by 1 base, with 12 bases left in between.

This chain links TRBV4-1 with TRBJ2-1, with TRBD2 identical over 10 bases. Per germline, CDR1 MGHRA and CDR2 YSYEKL. This CDR3 is 14 amino acids long. Trimming at V came to 4 bases and at J to 10 bases, leaving 7 bases not matched to a gene. CDR3 DNA sequence: TGCGCCAGCAGCCCCGGGACTAGCGTCTGGGAGCAGTTCTTC. Translating it yields CASSPGTSVWEQFF.